This entry describes one T cell receptor beta chain. Sequencing was performed with immunoSEQ multiplex PCR; in TCRdb, only in-frame clones are kept and a portion is missing. The table includes 250,000 to 400,000 clones, roughly 88% detected once. This sample was taken from a study of blood T cell repertoires in COVID-19. Study summary: In each case, the material was cDNA or gDNA derived from T cells, B-cell-depleted T cells, or PBMCs.

Those enrolled in Seattle joined during active infection and were followed longitudinally afterward. The clonotype originates from a woman younger than 45 with COVID-19, enrolled during active disease. Sequencing was performed on peripheral blood.

The CDR3 DNA reads as TGTGCCAGCAGTTCGGTGACCTACGAGCAGTACTTC. It encodes CASSSVTYEQYF. This sequence joins TRBV6-2 or TRBV6-3 and TRBJ2-7; no reliable D call. The CDR3 spans 12 residues. Trimming took off 4 bases at V and 2 bases at J, with 6 bases between the two ends. Per the germline V gene, CDR1 is MNHEY and CDR2 is SVGEGT.